This is a list of T cell receptor beta chains from one sample in a study of shared clonotypes between healthy human individuals. Some clones are missing from TCRdb's copy, which holds only in-frame ones; the method was immunoSEQ multiplex PCR. Of approximately 1.4 million clones in the sample, around 98% are singletons; the top ten hold roughly 0.45%. Specimen: naive CD4+ T cells sorted from blood. The origin of the receptors is a young man in good health. Both conserved end residues are part of each CDR3. The order of the fields is D gene, V gene, clone size, J gene, CDR3 DNA, CDR3 protein. D genes are given only for firm matches. Rows may omit the clone size; those that give it use once, few, many or a size class.

D: NA; V: TRBV7-2; size: NA; J: TRBJ2-7; DNA: TGTGCCAGCATCGGATCTTTGGGCTACGAGCAGTACTTC; CDR3: CASIGSLGYEQYF
D: NA; V: TRBV7-9; size: NA; J: TRBJ1-2; DNA: TGTGCCAGCAGCTTAGGATGGGATGGCTACACCTTC; CDR3: CASSLGWDGYTF
D: NA; V: TRBV5-4; size: NA; J: TRBJ2-1; DNA: TGTGCCAGCAGCACCTGGAGGAATGAGCAGTTCTTC; CDR3: CASSTWRNEQFF
D: NA; V: TRBV7-2; size: NA; J: TRBJ1-1; DNA: TGTGCCAGCAGCCCCATGTGGGCTGAAGCTTTCTTT; CDR3: CASSPMWAEAFF
D: NA; V: TRBV4-1; size: NA; J: TRBJ2-1; DNA: TGCGCCAGCAGCCAAGAGGACACTGGGACTCCCCTCTACAATGAGCAGTTCTTC; CDR3: CASSQEDTGTPLYNEQFF
D: NA; V: TRBV7-2; size: NA; J: TRBJ1-2; DNA: TGTGCCAGCAGCTCCGCGACAGCCTATGGCTACACCTTC; CDR3: CASSSATAYGYTF
D: NA; V: TRBV2; size: NA; J: TRBJ1-1; DNA: TGTGCCAGCCTCACTGAGGCGAACACTGAAGCTTTCTTT; CDR3: CASLTEANTEAFF
D: NA; V: TRBV25-1; size: NA; J: TRBJ2-4; DNA: TGTGCCACCTCGGAAGGGGGGGCGATAGCCAAAAACATTCAGTACTTC; CDR3: CATSEGGAIAKNIQYF
D: TRBD1; V: TRBV10-3; size: NA; J: TRBJ1-1; DNA: TGTGCCATCAGTGACGGAGGGGGCTTAACGAACACTGAAGCTTTCTTT; CDR3: CAISDGGGLTNTEAFF
D: NA; V: TRBV19; size: NA; J: TRBJ2-7; DNA: TGTGCCAGTAGTATAGCCCTCGGGGGATACGAGCAGTACTTC; CDR3: CASSIALGGYEQYF
D: TRBD2; V: TRBV10-3; size: NA; J: TRBJ2-5; DNA: TGTGCCATCAGCCAACCAGCGGGGATACAAGAGACCCAGTACTTC; CDR3: CAISQPAGIQETQYF
D: TRBD2; V: TRBV11-2; size: NA; J: TRBJ2-3; DNA: TGTGCCAGCAGCACCAGTAATAGCGGGAGCCCGGCAGATACGCAGTATTTT; CDR3: CASSTSNSGSPADTQYF
D: TRBD2; V: TRBV27; size: NA; J: TRBJ2-7; DNA: TGTGCCAGCAGGGGGACTAAAAGCTCCTACGAGCAGTACTTC; CDR3: CASRGTKSSYEQYF
D: NA; V: TRBV6-6; size: once; J: TRBJ2-2; DNA: TGTGCCAGCAGTTGGGGTCTTGCGAACACCGGGGAGCTGTTTTTT; CDR3: CASSWGLANTGELFF
D: NA; V: TRBV4-1; size: NA; J: TRBJ2-2; DNA: TGCGCCAGCAGCCAAGATCCCCCGGGGACGAACACCGGGGAGCTGTTTTTT; CDR3: CASSQDPPGTNTGELFF
D: TRBD1; V: TRBV6-1; size: NA; J: TRBJ1-2; DNA: TGTGCCAGCAGTGAAAGGCAGGGGGATGGCTACACCTTC; CDR3: CASSERQGDGYTF
D: NA; V: TRBV19; size: NA; J: TRBJ1-5; DNA: TGTGCCAGTAGTAGAAGCGACCCAGGGTTTATTCGGCCCCAGCATTTT; CDR3: CASSRSDPGFIRPQHF
D: NA; V: TRBV7-9; size: NA; J: TRBJ2-7; DNA: TGTGCCAGCAGCTTAGACGGGCTATCGGAGCAGTACTTC; CDR3: CASSLDGLSEQYF
D: TRBD2; V: TRBV6-6; size: once; J: TRBJ2-1; DNA: TGTGCCAGCAGCCGGGTAGCGGGGTACAATGAGCAGTTCTTC; CDR3: CASSRVAGYNEQFF
D: NA; V: TRBV10-3; size: NA; J: TRBJ2-5; DNA: TGTGCCATCAGTGAAGGGGGGGCCCAAGAGACCCAGTACTTC; CDR3: CAISEGGAQETQYF